The clone carrying this T cell receptor beta chain occurred a few times. The antigen is undetermined. No fewer than 7 million PBMCs went into each sample. Through a sample-barcoded 5' primer and a J-beta primer mix, a second PCR was run for about 7 to 12 cycles. TCRdb fed the 5' RACE reads into MiXCR, producing one record per CDR3 protein. The top ten clones hold approximately 2% of a sample with about 1.8 million distinct CDR3 sequences, approximately 50% of them seen once. This entry comes from a study of blood T cells in healthy people across ages. Study-wide results and caveats: Roughly linear age-related decline in beta diversity appeared, significant by age around 40.

Germline CDR1 is ENHRY and CDR2 is SYGVKD. V dropped 3 bases and J dropped 1 base, with 6 bases sitting between them. The CDR3 consists of 13 residues. The rearrangement joins TRBV10-3 to TRBJ1-1; D is perhaps TRBD1 (5 bases). The sequence came from a middle-aged woman in good health. The sample taken for sequencing was blood. Here the CDR3 DNA reads TGTGCCATCAGTGACAGGGAGAACACTGAAGCTTTCTTT. Its translation: CAISDRENTEAFF.